Following are 26 T cell receptor beta chains from one sample sequenced in a study of shared T cell receptors in the human thymus. The table came from immunoSEQ multiplex PCR; TCRdb's copy has only in-frame clones and leaves some out. The sample comprises about 380,000 clones, around 95% of which are singletons, and roughly 0.02% rests with the top ten. The specimen was thymocytes. All receptors derive from a human donor.

This clone was counted a single time. The gene calls are TRBV10-1 and TRBJ2-2; 7 positions agree with TRBD1. CDR3 size: 18 residues. The junction had 15 bases not matched to a gene; V was cut back by 3 bases and J by 5 bases. Germline V gene data show CDR1 as WNHNN and CDR2 as SYGVQD (reference sequence). The CDR3 DNA sequence: TGCGCCAGCAGTGATGACCCGCCGGGACAGCAGAGGACCGGGGAGCTGTTTTTT. Its protein product is CASSDDPPGQQRTGELFF.

The chain couples TRBV11-2 to TRBJ2-3; D remains ambiguous. Germline CDR1 is SGHAT and CDR2 is FQNNGV. Trimming cost V 7 bases and J 0 bases, with 5 bases left between them. The CDR3 loop spans 12 amino acids. As DNA, the CDR3 is TGTGCCAGCACCCAAAGCACAGATACGCAGTATTTT. Translated, it gives CASTQSTDTQYF.

V is TRBV10-2 and J is TRBJ1-5; D unclear. Trimming left V 2 bases short and J 7 bases short, with 15 bases between. The CDR3 contains 15 residues. CDR1 and CDR2 from the germline V gene are WSHSY and SAAADI. CDR3 sequence (DNA): TGCGCCAGCAGTGAGACCCCGGGCCCCGGGCAGCCCCAGCATTTT. Amino acids: CASSETPGPGQPQHF.

The V gene is TRBV28, the J gene TRBJ2-2, with D possibly being TRBD2 (6 bases). V lost 2 bases and J 1 base, leaving 14 bases between the germline ends. CDR3 length: 17 residues. CDR1 is MDHEN and CDR2 is SYDVKM in the germline V gene. The CDR3 nucleotides read TGTGCCAGCAGTTTAGGAACTAGCTCGAAGAACACCGGGGAGCTGTTTTTT. It translates to CASSLGTSSKNTGELFF.

The V gene is TRBV5-1, the J gene TRBJ2-3; D possibly matches TRBD1 or TRBD2 (5 bases each). Germline CDR1 SGHRS, CDR2 YFSETQ. CDR3 size: 17 residues. V lost 3 bases and J 5 bases, leaving 22 bases between the germline ends. Here the CDR3 reads CASSSALTPGTGDTQYF. CDR3 DNA sequence: TGCGCCAGCAGCTCCGCATTGACTCCCGGGACGGGAGATACGCAGTATTTT.

Only one count was recorded for this clone. This sequence joins TRBV15 and TRBJ2-3; 7 bases agree with TRBD2. CDR1 LNHNV and CDR2 YYDKDF come from the germline V gene (reference sequence). V lost 5 bases, J lost 1 base, and 18 bases stayed unmatched. The CDR3 extends over 19 amino acids. CDR3 in DNA: TGTGCCACCAGCCGGGTCGGGAAGCGGGGAGGACGGGGCACAGATACGCAGTATTTT. It encodes CATSRVGKRGGRGTDTQYF. Full variable domain (remainder filled in from reference TRBV15 and TRBJ2-3): DAMVIQNPRYQVTQFGKPVTLSCSQTLNHNVMYWYQQKSSQAPKLLFHYYDKDFNNEADTPDNFQSRRPNTSFCFLDIRSPGLGDTAMYLCATSRVGKRGGRGTDTQYFGPGTRLTVL.

The chain has TRBV5-1 and TRBJ1-1, with D unresolved. Trimming shortened V by 2 bases and J by 0 bases, and 11 bases separated the two germline ends. The CDR3 consists of 15 residues. Per the germline V gene, CDR1 is SGHRS and CDR2 is YFSETQ. In DNA, the CDR3 is TGCGCCAGCAGCTTACTTGGGGAGTTGAACACTGAAGCTTTCTTT. Translated, it gives CASSLLGELNTEAFF.

This chain links TRBV28 with TRBJ2-1; perhaps TRBD2 as D (6 bases). The CDR3 totals 13 residues. Deletions cut 3 bases from V and 7 bases from J, with 10 bases between. The germline gives CDR1 MDHEN, CDR2 SYDVKM. The CDR3, as DNA: TGTGCCAGCAGTTTTATCGGGAGTAATGAGCAGTTCTTC. Protein: CASSFIGSNEQFF.

This chain joins TRBV4-3 and TRBJ2-5; 9 positions agree with TRBD2. The CDR3 covers 17 residues. Germline V gives CDR1 LGHNA, CDR2 YSLEER. Trimming removed 0 bases from V and 5 bases from J; junction bases left unmatched: 10. The CDR3 protein is CASSQEVRGRAAETQYF. The CDR3 region has the DNA TGCGCCAGCAGCCAAGAGGTCCGCGGGAGGGCTGCGGAGACCCAGTACTTC.

This clone was seen once. The genes are TRBV5-8 and TRBJ1-1; 7 bases fit TRBD1. The V gene end was trimmed by 4 bases and the J gene end by 4 bases; junction bases not matched to a gene: 4. CDR3 length: 13 amino acids. Germline lookup yields CDR1 SGHTS and CDR2 YDEGEE. The CDR3 loop is CASSLPGGTEAFF. CDR3 in DNA: TGTGCCAGCAGCCTGCCAGGGGGCACTGAAGCTTTCTTT.

The chain couples TRBV2 to TRBJ2-2; 7 bases are shared with TRBD2. Germline CDR1 SNHLY, CDR2 FYNNEI. The CDR3 loop spans 19 amino acids. The V gene end was trimmed by 3 bases and the J gene end by 3 bases; junction bases not matched to a gene: 16. CDR3 nucleotide sequence: TGTGCCAGCAGTGACCTCGGCAGGGTAGGGCGGGAGCACACCGGGGAGCTGTTTTTT. Its translation: CASSDLGRVGREHTGELFF.

This clone has a single count. V and J are TRBV29-1 and TRBJ1-4; D gene unclear. Germline CDR1 is SQVTM and CDR2 is ANQGSEA. This CDR3 has 11 residues. V was shortened by 7 bases and J by 8 bases, with 11 bases between the two germline ends. This CDR3 is CSGFRAEKLFF. The CDR3 bases are TGCAGCGGCTTCCGGGCCGAAAAACTGTTTTTT.

The V gene is TRBV4-3, the J gene TRBJ2-7; D tentatively reads TRBD1 or TRBD2 (5 bases each). Germline CDR1 reads LGHNA; CDR2 reads YSLEER. V was shortened by 0 bases and J by 3 bases, with 12 bases between the two germline ends. The CDR3 consists of 15 residues. CDR3 loop: CASSQEVGGFYEQYF. CDR3 nucleotide sequence: TGCGCCAGCAGCCAAGAGGTTGGGGGATTCTACGAGCAGTACTTC.

The rearrangement uses TRBV27 and TRBJ2-1, with D tentatively TRBD2 (6 bases). Trimming stripped 5 bases from V and 9 bases from J, with 17 bases between. This CDR3 is built from 14 residues. CDR1 is MNHEY, CDR2 SMNVEV, per germline (reference sequence). CDR3 nucleotides: TGTGCCAGCAGTCCAAGGAGGGCCACGACTGAGCAGTTCTTC. The encoded protein is CASSPRRATTEQFF.

CDR3 in amino acids: CASSLGTGPGGYTF. In DNA, the CDR3 is TGTGCCAGCAGTTTAGGGACAGGGCCTGGTGGCTACACCTTC. The chain carries TRBV27 and TRBJ1-2; 9 bases match TRBD1. Unmatched junction bases numbered 5, after V lost 2 bases and J lost 7 bases. Germline V lookup: CDR1 MNHEY, CDR2 SMNVEV (reference sequence). The length of the CDR3 is 14 residues.

The gene calls are TRBV7-8 and TRBJ1-5, with D hard to call. The CDR3 extends over 16 amino acids. V was cut by 0 bases and J by 3 bases, with 12 bases left in between. CDR1 is SGHVS, CDR2 FQNEAQ, per germline. The CDR3 region is CASSLAVVPHNQPQHF. CDR3 nucleotide sequence: TGTGCCAGCAGCTTAGCGGTGGTCCCCCACAATCAGCCCCAGCATTTT.

V usage is TRBV11-3 and J usage is TRBJ2-1; D possibly corresponds to TRBD1 (6 bases). Germline CDR1 reads SGHNT; CDR2 reads YENEEA. Trimming pared 5 bases from V and 6 bases from J, leaving 17 bases between. The CDR3 sequence is 15 residues long. The CDR3: CASSHRASLINEQFF. The CDR3 bases are TGTGCCAGCAGCCACAGGGCCAGTTTGATCAATGAGCAGTTCTTC.

The rearrangement joins TRBV6-6 to TRBJ1-1, with 7 bases matching TRBD1. The CDR3 totals 16 residues. Germline CDR1 is MNHNY and CDR2 is SVGAGI (reference sequence). The V and J ends lost 2 bases and 1 base, in that order; junction bases with no gene match: 7. The chain's CDR3 is CASSYGDRAKNTEAFF. In DNA form, the CDR3 reads TGTGCCAGCAGTTACGGAGACAGGGCCAAGAACACTGAAGCTTTCTTT.

The chain combines TRBV2 with TRBJ2-1, with unresolved D. The V and J ends lost 7 bases and 0 bases respectively, with 10 bases between them. This CDR3 has 14 amino acids. Germline values: CDR1 SNHLY, CDR2 FYNNEI. The CDR3 nucleotides are TGTGCCAGCAAGGGTAGAGCCTCCTACAATGAGCAGTTCTTC. Amino acids: CASKGRASYNEQFF.

J is TRBJ2-1 and V is TRBV6-5, with 7 bases aligning to TRBD1. Per germline, CDR1 MNHEY and CDR2 SVGAGI. CDR3 size: 11 residues. V lost 8 bases, J lost 12 bases, and 7 bases stayed unmatched. The CDR3 here is CASLGSGGQFF. As DNA, the CDR3 is TGTGCCAGCCTCGGCTCAGGGGGGCAGTTCTTC.

The chain employs TRBV29-1 and TRBJ1-2, with D unresolved. CDR3 size: 14 residues. With 2 bases removed from V and 6 bases from J, the gap between germline ends came to 16 bases. CDR1 SQVTM and CDR2 ANQGSEA come from the germline V gene. The CDR3 DNA sequence: TGCAGCGTTGAATGGTGTTGGGGATCGGATGGCTACACCTTC. Protein sequence: CSVEWCWGSDGYTF.

This chain joins TRBV27 and TRBJ2-3; 10 nucleotides align to TRBD1. This CDR3 is built from 15 residues. Germline CDR1 MNHEY, CDR2 SMNVEV (reference sequence). J was trimmed by 8 bases and V by 6 bases; bases with no gene match: 11. The CDR3 sequence: CASSPTGGSPGTQYF. The CDR3 nucleotides are TGTGCCAGCAGCCCGACAGGGGGCTCCCCGGGTACGCAGTATTTT.

The gene calls are TRBV5-4 and TRBJ2-5; 10 nucleotides align to TRBD2. Trimming removed 3 bases from V and 3 bases from J; junction bases left unmatched: 2. The CDR3 covers 14 residues. Germline-derived CDR1 and CDR2 are SGHNT and YYREEE (reference sequence). The DNA for the CDR3 is TGTGCCAGCAGCTCGCTAGCGGGAGAAGAGACCCAGTACTTC. Translated: CASSSLAGEETQYF.

The J gene is TRBJ2-3, the V gene TRBV7-2; 7 bases match TRBD2. V lost 6 bases and J lost 1; bases outside the gene matches: 13. The germline V gene has CDR1 SGHTA and CDR2 FQGNSA. The length of the CDR3 is 17 residues. CDR3 bases: TGTGCCAGCAGGTTTGCGGGAGTAAGCCTGGGCACAGATACGCAGTATTTT. The encoded protein is CASRFAGVSLGTDTQYF.

The chain has TRBV27 and TRBJ2-1; possibly TRBD2 for D (6 bases). Germline CDR1 reads MNHEY; CDR2 reads SMNVEV (reference sequence). This CDR3 has 16 amino acids. Trimming pared 0 bases from V and 0 bases from J, leaving 9 bases between. CDR3 loop: CASSLSAGPSYNEQFF. As DNA, the CDR3 is TGTGCCAGCAGTTTATCGGCGGGACCCTCCTACAATGAGCAGTTCTTC.

V usage is TRBV10-3 and J usage is TRBJ2-7, with D tentatively TRBD1 (7 bases). The CDR3 is 13 amino acids. CDR1 ENHRY and CDR2 SYGVKD come from the germline V gene. Trimming took off 6 bases at V and 5 bases at J, with 14 bases between the two ends. The CDR3 DNA reads TGTGCCATCAGCAGGGGGGCCGTGGACGAGCAGTACTTC. The encoded protein is CAISRGAVDEQYF.